Below, 21 T cell receptor beta chains from the same sample are listed, as sequenced in a study of T cells in Graves' hyperthyroidism and ophthalmopathy. Amplified TCR beta CDR3 regions came from RNA transcripts. Initially, a first-round RT-PCR of the TCR CDR3 employed the HTBI primer set. TCRdb analysed the multiplex PCR reads with MiXCR anew, one entry per CDR3 protein. The table includes about 350,000 distinct CDR3 sequences, 15% to 20% detected once. Sequencing was performed on blood. The receptors come from a woman between 40 and 55 years old with Graves' ophthalmopathy.

This chain joins TRBV7-2 and TRBJ1-1; D call uncertain. The V end lost 2 bases, the J end lost 10 bases, and 14 bases lay between the germline ends. The CDR3 loop spans 13 amino acids. Germline V lookup: CDR1 SGHTA, CDR2 FQGNSA. The CDR3 spells CASSLKKDLRAFF. The CDR3 DNA reads as TGTGCCAGCAGCTTAAAGAAAGACCTCAGAGCTTTCTTT.

This clonotype was observed at least ten times. The V gene is TRBV7-9, the J gene TRBJ1-1, with D unresolved. Germline-derived CDR1 and CDR2 are SEHNR and FQNEAQ (reference sequence). Trimming took off 7 bases at V and 1 base at J, with 13 bases between the two ends. The CDR3 consists of 14 residues. The DNA of the CDR3 is TGTGCCAGCACCCAAGAGGTTACGAACACTGAAGCTTTCTTT. This codes for CASTQEVTNTEAFF.

This clonotype was observed many times. The chain couples TRBV15 to TRBJ1-5; the D is unclear. V was trimmed by 0 bases and J by 4 bases, leaving 4 bases between them. The CDR3 runs 13 residues. The germline gives CDR1 LNHNV, CDR2 YYDKDF (reference sequence). The CDR3 bases are TGTGCCACCAGCAGAGATCAGAATCAGCCCCAGCATTTT. Translating it yields CATSRDQNQPQHF.

This clonotype was detected ten times or more. This rearrangement joins TRBV20-1 to TRBJ1-2, with TRBD1 identical over 9 bases. V trimming: 6 bases; J trimming: 4 bases; junction bases outside the gene matches: 3. Germline V gene data show CDR1 as DFQATT and CDR2 as SNEGSKA (reference sequence). The CDR3 has 12 amino acids. The CDR3 region is CSAGQGSYGYTF. DNA for the CDR3: TGCAGTGCGGGACAGGGTTCCTATGGCTACACCTTC.

There are many counts of this clonotype. This sequence joins TRBV18 and TRBJ1-1; D is undetermined. CDR1 and CDR2 (germline): KGHSH, LQKENI. The V end lost 0 bases, the J end lost 1 base, and 6 bases lay between the germline ends. This CDR3 region has 14 residues. The CDR3 nucleotides are TGTGCCAGCTCACCACCGTACGGGAACACTGAAGCTTTCTTT. It translates to CASSPPYGNTEAFF.

The rearrangement joins TRBV20-1 to TRBJ1-5, with D perhaps TRBD1 (5 bases). CDR3 length: 12 residues. Germline V CDR1 and CDR2: DFQATT, SNEGSKA (reference sequence). V lost 2 bases, J lost 7 bases, and 9 bases lay in between. In DNA form, the CDR3 reads TGCAGTGCTAGACAGGGTCGACAGCCCCAGCATTTT. This encodes CSARQGRQPQHF.

This clonotype was observed many times. A read error may be the cause here, since a much bigger clone is one base away. The rearrangement links TRBV6-1 to TRBJ2-7, with D possibly being TRBD2 (8 bases). Trimming took 5 bases from V and 6 from J, leaving 20 bases between them. Per germline, CDR1 MNHNS and CDR2 SASEGT. The CDR3 sequence is 15 residues long. The CDR3 here is CASSPTREGAGEQYF. As DNA, the CDR3 is TGTGCCAGCAGTCCCACCCGGGAGGGGGCGGGCGAGCAGTACTTC.

This clonotype appeared many times. The V and J genes are TRBV25-1 and TRBJ1-5, with no clear D. The CDR3 loop spans 14 amino acids. Germline lookup yields CDR1 MGHDK and CDR2 SYGVNS. Trimming shortened V by 1 base and J by 1 base, and 5 bases separated the two germline ends. DNA of the CDR3: TGTGCCAGCAGTGAATTAGGGAGCAATCAGCCCCAGCATTTT. As protein: CASSELGSNQPQHF.

This clonotype was detected many times. The chain carries TRBV28 and TRBJ2-2, with TRBD1 matching over 8 bases. Germline CDR1 and CDR2: MDHEN and SYDVKM. Trimming cost V 6 bases and J 6 bases; bases outside gene matches: 12. This CDR3 is built from 16 residues. The CDR3: CASSPIDRGESGELFF. In nucleotides, the CDR3 is TGTGCCAGCAGCCCAATAGACAGGGGAGAGTCCGGGGAGCTGTTTTTT.

This clonotype was detected ten times or more. This sequence joins TRBV7-3 and TRBJ2-7; TRBD1 matches 9 bases. Germline assignment: CDR1 SGHTA and CDR2 FQGTGA. The ends lost 6 bases at V and 3 bases at J; junction bases unmatched: 9. The CDR3 has 15 amino acids. CDR3 protein: CASSFEPGQGYEQYF. The CDR3 nucleotides are TGTGCCAGCAGTTTCGAGCCGGGACAGGGCTACGAGCAGTACTTC.

This clonotype was detected many times. The V gene is TRBV28, the J gene TRBJ1-5, with a possible D match to TRBD1 (6 bases). The ends were cut back, 2 bases at V and 2 bases at J, with 13 bases in the middle. This CDR3 has 16 amino acids. The V gene's germline CDR1 is MDHEN and CDR2 SYDVKM. The CDR3 reads CASSLGGRGGNQPQHF. The CDR3 DNA follows: TGTGCCAGCAGTTTAGGGGGGCGGGGAGGCAATCAGCCCCAGCATTTT.

This clonotype was found a few times. A much more abundant neighbour one base away suggests this may be a read error. This chain links TRBV6-4 with TRBJ2-3; 10 nucleotides line up with TRBD1. Trimming at V came to 6 bases and at J to 2 bases, leaving 17 bases not matched to a gene. Looked up from germline, CDR1 is MRHNA and CDR2 is SNTAGT. This CDR3 contains 19 residues. The CDR3 region has the DNA TGTGCCAGCAGACGACTAAATTCGGACAGGGGGGGGCTCACAGATACGCAGTATTTT. Its translation is CASRRLNSDRGGLTDTQYF.

The V and J genes are TRBV18 and TRBJ2-3; a possible D gene is TRBD2 (5 bases). V gave up 1 base and J gave up 4 bases, with 9 bases separating them. CDR1 and CDR2 (germline): KGHSH, LQKENI. The CDR3 is 14 residues long. The DNA for the CDR3 is TGTGCCAGCTCACCACTCGGGGAAGCAGATACGCAGTATTTT. It specifies CASSPLGEADTQYF. Full variable domain (missing parts from reference TRBV18 and TRBJ2-3): NAGVMQNPRHLVRRRGQEARLRCSPMKGHSHVYWYRQLPEEGLKFMVYLQKENIIDESGMPKERFSAEFPKEGPSILRIQQVVRGDSAAYFCASSPLGEADTQYFGPGTRLTVL.

This clonotype was detected many times. This rearrangement joins TRBV12-3 or TRBV12-4 to TRBJ2-5; weak D call: TRBD1 (5 bases). V was cut by 6 bases and J by 3 bases, with 23 bases left in between. The CDR3 loop spans 17 amino acids. The CDR3 region is CASRSSDGAPSKETQYF. The CDR3 DNA follows: TGTGCCAGCAGATCATCCGATGGGGCCCCCTCTAAAGAGACCCAGTACTTC.

Worth noting for this clonotype: It may be a read error: a sequence one base away is much more abundant. V is TRBV7-8 and J is TRBJ2-5, with a possible D match to TRBD2 (6 bases). The CDR3 is made up of 15 amino acids. Per the germline V gene, CDR1 is SGHVS and CDR2 is FQNEAQ. The germline V and J ends were trimmed by 4 bases and 6 bases, with 18 bases remaining between them. The CDR3 DNA reads TGTGCCAGCAGCTCACCAGTACTAGCCCCCCAGACCCAGTACTTC. Translating gives CASSSPVLAPQTQYF.

This clonotype came up many times. A read error may account for a junction end that differs from germline. V gene TRBV7-9 combines with J gene TRBJ1-2; D call uncertain. The CDR3 is made up of 14 amino acids. The V gene's germline CDR1 is SEHNR and CDR2 FQNEAQ (reference sequence). The CDR3 reads CASSRQTSIYGCTF. The CDR3 DNA reads as TGTGCCAGCAGCCGGCAGACAAGCATCTATGGCTGCACCTTC.

This clonotype was recorded many times. The J gene is TRBJ2-5, the V gene TRBV30; 10 nucleotides agree with TRBD1. This CDR3 contains 15 residues. CDR1 and CDR2 from the germline V gene are GTSNPN and SVGIG (reference sequence). The junction had 5 bases not matched to a gene; V was cut back by 0 bases and J by 4 bases. CDR3 sequence reads: CAWSVLGQGIETQYF. The CDR3 DNA sequence: TGTGCCTGGAGTGTATTGGGACAGGGGATAGAGACCCAGTACTTC.

This clonotype was seen repeatedly, ten times or more. Sequence at one end of the junction differs from germline and may be a read error. This sequence joins TRBV10-3 and TRBJ2-7; D gene uncertain. The CDR3 is 12 residues long. The germline CDR1 and CDR2 sequences are ENHRY and SYGVKD. The CDR3 coding sequence is TGTGCCGTCAGACCCGAGGCCTACGAGCAGTACTTC. This translates into CAVRPEAYEQYF.

CDR3 residues: CASSLAPMGGRVYGYTF. In DNA form, the CDR3 reads TGTGCCAGCAGCTTAGCTCCTATGGGGGGGCGCGTCTATGGCTACACCTTC. The chain has TRBV13 and TRBJ1-2, with TRBD1 as a possible D gene (6 bases). Trimming removed 1 base from V and 4 bases from J, with 19 bases in between. This CDR3 is 17 amino acids long. Germline V gene data show CDR1 as PRHDT and CDR2 as FYEKMQ (reference sequence).

Many counts were recorded for this clonotype. The genes are TRBV7-2 and TRBJ1-1; D unresolved. V lost 7 bases to trimming and J lost 7 bases, with 16 bases between them. There are 13 residues in the CDR3. CDR1 is SGHTA and CDR2 is FQGNSA in the germline V gene. In DNA form, the CDR3 reads TGTGCCAGCACGTCAGGATATCACAGTGAAGCTTTCTTT. This gives the protein CASTSGYHSEAFF. The whole variable domain, remainder taken from reference TRBV7-2 and TRBJ1-1, is GAGVSQSPSNKVTEKGKDVELRCDPISGHTALYWYRQSLGQGLEFLIYFQGNSAPDKSGLPSDRFSAERTGGSVSTLTIQRTQQEDSAVYLCASTSGYHSEAFFGQGTRLTVV.

This clonotype was seen at least ten times. This chain links TRBV30 with TRBJ2-7; possible D gene TRBD2, 6 bases. Trimming stripped 4 bases from V and 0 bases from J, with 10 bases between. CDR1 and CDR2 from the germline V gene are GTSNPN and SVGIG (reference sequence). The CDR3 spans 13 residues. The CDR3 bases are TGTGCCTGGAAGGTGGGGGGCTCCTACGAGCAGTACTTC. Its translation is CAWKVGGSYEQYF. The variable domain in full, with the rest retrieved from reference TRBV30 and TRBJ2-7, is SQTIHQWPATLVQPVGSPLSLECTVEGTSNPNLYWYRQAAGRGLQLLFYSVGIGQISSEVPQNLSASRPQDRQFILSSKKLLLSDSGFYLCAWKVGGSYEQYFGPGTRLTVT.